These 32 T cell receptor beta chains were all obtained from the same sample, sequenced in a study of blood T cell repertoires in COVID-19. Profiling relied on immunoSEQ multiplex PCR, and the TCRdb table lists in-frame clones only, not all of them. The table lists 250,000 to 300,000 clones, almost 90% of them singletons. The sequenced material came from peripheral blood. Receptor source: a woman in her 30s with COVID-19, enrolled during active disease.

The chain uses TRBV28 and TRBJ1-5; TRBD1 is a possible D gene (5 bases). The V end lost 6 bases, the J end lost 3 bases, and 9 bases lay between the germline ends. Per germline, CDR1 MDHEN and CDR2 SYDVKM. The CDR3 is 13 amino acids. In nucleotides, the CDR3 is TGTGCCAGCAGCCAGGACATCAATCAGCCCCAGCATTTT. Protein product: CASSQDINQPQHF. The variable domain in full, completed from reference TRBV28 and TRBJ1-5, reads DVKVTQSSRYLVKRTGEKVFLECVQDMDHENMFWYRQDPGLGLRLIYFSYDVKMKEKGDIPEGYSVSREKKERFSLILESASTNQTSMYLCASSQDINQPQHFGDGTRLSIL.

This sequence joins TRBV28 and TRBJ1-4; no definite D call. The length of the CDR3 is 15 residues. V shed 7 bases and J shed 8 bases, with 20 bases lying between them. The V gene's germline CDR1 is MDHEN and CDR2 SYDVKM. DNA for the CDR3: TGTGCCAGCAACGCCCTAGGTGCATTGCGGGAAAAACTGTTTTTT. It yields the protein CASNALGALREKLFF.

This rearrangement joins TRBV27 to TRBJ1-5; tentatively, D is TRBD1 (5 bases). V gave up 4 bases and J gave up 5 bases, with 9 bases separating them. Germline CDR1 and CDR2: MNHEY and SMNVEV (reference sequence). The CDR3 runs 13 residues. The CDR3 here is CASSWGGHQPQHF. CDR3 coding DNA: TGTGCCAGCAGTTGGGGGGGTCATCAGCCCCAGCATTTT.

V gene TRBV18 combines with J gene TRBJ1-2, with TRBD1 as a possible D gene (5 bases). This CDR3 region has 13 residues. Trimming stripped 4 bases from V and 7 bases from J, with 13 bases between. The germline V gene has CDR1 KGHSH and CDR2 LQKENI. The CDR3 is CASSLGGTSGYTF. Here the CDR3 DNA reads TGTGCCAGCTCACTCGGAGGGACTTCTGGCTACACCTTC.

V gene TRBV11-3 combines with J gene TRBJ2-2, with D uncertain. V shed 3 bases and J shed 2 bases, with 7 bases lying between them. The CDR3 loop spans 14 amino acids. Looked up from germline, CDR1 is SGHNT and CDR2 is YENEEA. In DNA form, the CDR3 reads TGTGCCAGCAGCTTCCAGGATAACACCGGGGAGCTGTTTTTT. The encoded protein is CASSFQDNTGELFF.

The chain links TRBV2 to TRBJ1-4; D call uncertain. Trimming cost V 4 bases and J 5 bases, with 11 bases left between them. CDR3 length: 14 amino acids. CDR1 is SNHLY, CDR2 FYNNEI, per germline. The CDR3 nucleotides read TGTGCCAGCAGTGTGGGCAGGTTGAATGAAAAACTGTTTTTT. Translated, it gives CASSVGRLNEKLFF.

This clone was observed once. The chain carries TRBV29-1 and TRBJ2-1, with 10 bases matching TRBD2. Germline V lookup: CDR1 SQVTM, CDR2 ANQGSEA. This CDR3 is 17 amino acids long. The J segment lost 0 bases and the V segment lost 3 bases, leaving 8 bases of the junction unmatched. The CDR3 loop is CSVEPSGGILSYNEQFF. CDR3 bases: TGCAGCGTTGAGCCTAGCGGGGGAATCCTCTCCTACAATGAGCAGTTCTTC.

This chain joins TRBV2 and TRBJ2-7; D perhaps matches TRBD1 (6 bases). The germline gives CDR1 SNHLY, CDR2 FYNNEI. The CDR3 has 14 residues. Trimming cost V 4 bases and J 5 bases, with 15 bases left between them. The CDR3: CASSVITGFHEQYF. The DNA of the CDR3 is TGTGCCAGCAGTGTGATTACAGGGTTCCACGAGCAGTACTTC.

V is TRBV28 and J is TRBJ2-7; 9 bases are a match to TRBD2. V gave up 1 base and J gave up 4 bases; unmatched junction bases: 5. CDR3 length equals 15 residues. Per the germline V gene, CDR1 is MDHEN and CDR2 is SYDVKM. CDR3 amino acids: CASSLYGGRAYEQYF. The CDR3 nucleotides are TGTGCCAGCAGTTTATATGGCGGGAGGGCTTACGAGCAGTACTTC.

This chain connects TRBV5-6 to TRBJ2-1, with D possibly being TRBD2 (6 bases). The germline V and J ends were trimmed by 2 bases and 6 bases, with 15 bases remaining between them. Germline V gene sequence: CDR1 SGHDT, CDR2 YYEEEE. CDR3 length equals 15 residues. CDR3 region: CASSFRSGSGNEQFF. DNA for the CDR3: TGTGCCAGCAGCTTTAGGAGCGGGTCGGGCAATGAGCAGTTCTTC.

This clone was counted a few times. The J gene is TRBJ1-2, the V gene TRBV6-6; D is unresolved. The CDR3 consists of 11 residues. The germline V gene has CDR1 MNHNY and CDR2 SVGAGI (reference sequence). Trimming took off 6 bases at V and 8 bases at J, with 10 bases between the two ends. Written as DNA, the CDR3 is TGTGCCAGCAGGCGGGGAATCGGCTACACCTTC. Encoded protein: CASRRGIGYTF.

The chain carries TRBV10-3 and TRBJ1-5; D possibly corresponds to TRBD1 (6 bases). The V end lost 8 bases, the J end lost 0 bases, and 20 bases lay between the germline ends. The CDR3 is 17 residues long. Per the germline V gene, CDR1 is ENHRY and CDR2 is SYGVKD. CDR3 sequence reads: CAISPAGTLNSNQPQHF. For the CDR3, the DNA is TGTGCCATCTCTCCTGCAGGGACATTAAATAGCAATCAGCCCCAGCATTTT.

The chain employs TRBV11-2 and TRBJ2-3, with D unclear. Trimming took off 3 bases at V and 0 bases at J, with 16 bases between the two ends. This CDR3 has 17 residues. Germline CDR1 is SGHAT and CDR2 is FQNNGV. The CDR3 sequence: CASSFLTPGTSTDTQYF. The CDR3 nucleotides read TGTGCCAGCAGCTTCCTGACCCCGGGTACTAGCACAGATACGCAGTATTTT.

The genes are TRBV3-1 (or the pseudogene TRBV3-2) and TRBJ2-3; 11 bases align to TRBD2. Germline trimming cut 5 bases from V and 5 bases from J; bases unmatched to any gene: 3. This CDR3 is built from 14 residues. Looked up from germline, CDR1 is LGHDT and CDR2 is YNNKEL (reference sequence). CDR3 bases: TGTGCCAGCAGCTCCCTAGCGGGAGGAGATACGCAGTATTTT. Translation gives CASSSLAGGDTQYF.

The rearrangement links TRBV9 to TRBJ1-4; no clear D gene. CDR1 and CDR2 (germline): SGDLS, YYNGEE. Trimming pared 0 bases from V and 0 bases from J, leaving 3 bases between. This CDR3 contains 14 residues. The CDR3 loop is CASSVAATNEKLFF. CDR3 bases: TGTGCCAGCAGCGTAGCTGCAACTAATGAAAAACTGTTTTTT.

The CDR3 protein is CASSLDNPGEQYGYTF. The DNA for the CDR3 is TGTGCCAGCAGCTTAGATAACCCAGGGGAGCAATATGGCTACACCTTC. The rearrangement uses TRBV11-2 and TRBJ1-2; D perhaps matches TRBD1 (6 bases). CDR1 and CDR2 from the germline V gene are SGHAT and FQNNGV. There are 16 residues in the CDR3. V shed 0 bases and J shed 5 bases, with 16 bases lying between them.

This clone was observed at least ten times. CDR3 protein: CASSSLGGTSSFSDTQYF. Here the CDR3 DNA reads TGTGCCAGCAGTTCCTTGGGTGGGACTAGCAGTTTTTCGGATACGCAGTATTTT. The V and J genes are TRBV28 and TRBJ2-3, with 9 bases lining up with TRBD2. Germline V gene data show CDR1 as MDHEN and CDR2 as SYDVKM. V lost 4 bases, J lost 6 bases, and 17 bases stayed unmatched. The CDR3 length is 18 residues.

This clone was recorded only once. CDR3 in amino acids: CASSYRGTPLEQYF. In nucleotides, the CDR3 is TGTGCCAGCAGTTACCGGGGGACCCCTCTCGAGCAGTACTTC. The V call is TRBV6-5, the J call TRBJ2-7; TRBD2 is a possible D gene (6 bases). V shed 2 bases and J shed 6 bases, with 14 bases lying between them. The CDR3 is made up of 14 amino acids. From germline, CDR1 is MNHEY and CDR2 SVGAGI.

V gene TRBV28 combines with J gene TRBJ1-1, with TRBD1 matching 10 bases. The CDR3 totals 15 residues. The V gene end was trimmed by 7 bases and the J gene end by 4 bases; junction bases not matched to a gene: 9. Germline V gene sequence: CDR1 MDHEN, CDR2 SYDVKM. CDR3 nucleotides: TGTGCCAGCACCCCTTTCCGGGACAGGGGCACTGAAGCTTTCTTT. Protein product: CASTPFRDRGTEAFF. The variable domain in full, completed from reference TRBV28 and TRBJ1-1, reads DVKVTQSSRYLVKRTGEKVFLECVQDMDHENMFWYRQDPGLGLRLIYFSYDVKMKEKGDIPEGYSVSREKKERFSLILESASTNQTSMYLCASTPFRDRGTEAFFGQGTRLTVV.

The CDR3 sequence: CASSLQTGKYEQYF. In DNA, the CDR3 is TGCGCCAGCAGCTTACAAACAGGGAAGTACGAGCAGTACTTC. The V and J genes are TRBV5-1 and TRBJ2-7; possibly TRBD1 for D (6 bases). The germline V and J ends were trimmed by 2 bases and 4 bases, with 13 bases remaining between them. This CDR3 contains 14 residues. The V gene's germline CDR1 is SGHRS and CDR2 YFSETQ.

The chain is built from TRBV28 and TRBJ2-2, with D possibly being TRBD2 (6 bases). There are 20 residues in the CDR3. The germline V gene has CDR1 MDHEN and CDR2 SYDVKM. V gave up 3 bases and J gave up 4 bases, with 27 bases separating them. The CDR3 DNA reads TGTGCCAGCAGTTTCTTCCGGCAGGGAGGTGTCGCGGGTACCACCGGGGAGCTGTTTTTT. This codes for CASSFFRQGGVAGTTGELFF.

The chain is built from TRBV23-1 and TRBJ2-2; TRBD2 aligns across 7 bases. TRBV23-1 is identified as an open reading frame with a role that is uncertain. This CDR3 is built from 18 residues. The junction had 11 bases not matched to a gene; V was cut back by 2 bases and J by 2 bases. The CDR3 protein is CASSQGAGRGLNTGELFF. As DNA, the CDR3 is TGCGCCAGCAGTCAAGGGGCAGGGAGGGGTCTCAACACCGGGGAGCTGTTTTTT.

This chain connects TRBV19 to TRBJ2-1; possible D gene TRBD2, 7 bases. Germline V lookup: CDR1 LNHDA, CDR2 SQIVND (reference sequence). V was pared by 4 bases and J by 12 bases, with 16 bases between. This CDR3 has 13 amino acids. The CDR3 coding sequence is TGTGCCAGTAGTAGTATTCGGGGGGCAGGGCAGTTCTTC. Protein sequence: CASSSIRGAGQFF.

The chain is built from TRBV12-3 or TRBV12-4 and TRBJ2-5; no reliable D call. The CDR3 spans 13 residues. Trimming pared 5 bases from V and 2 bases from J, leaving 9 bases between. CDR3 DNA: TGTGCCAGCAGTCACACGACACAAGAGACCCAGTACTTC. Translated: CASSHTTQETQYF.

The chain combines TRBV27 with TRBJ2-1, with TRBD2 matching 7 bases. CDR1 MNHEY and CDR2 SMNVEV come from the germline V gene (reference sequence). With V trimmed by 6 bases and J by 7 bases, 3 bases remained unmatched. This CDR3 is built from 12 residues. CDR3 amino acids: CASSGRSNEQFF. DNA for the CDR3: TGTGCCAGCAGCGGGAGGTCGAATGAGCAGTTCTTC.

J is TRBJ1-6 and V is TRBV18; 9 bases are a match to TRBD1. The CDR3 is made up of 14 amino acids. The J segment lost 9 bases and the V segment lost 6 bases, leaving 6 bases of the junction unmatched. The germline V gene has CDR1 KGHSH and CDR2 LQKENI. The CDR3 protein is CASSQDRGTSPLHF. Here the CDR3 DNA reads TGTGCCAGCTCCCAGGACAGGGGAACTTCACCCCTCCACTTT.

Here the CDR3 reads CASSSLGQSNQPQHF. CDR3 nucleotide sequence: TGTGCCAGCAGTTCCCTCGGACAGAGCAATCAGCCCCAGCATTTT. The V gene is TRBV27, the J gene TRBJ1-5, with D maybe TRBD1 (6 bases). The length of the CDR3 is 15 residues. Trimming removed 4 bases at V and 1 base at J, with 11 bases between. Germline V lookup: CDR1 MNHEY, CDR2 SMNVEV (reference sequence).

CDR3 in amino acids: CASSTGTTYGYTF. Here the CDR3 DNA reads TGTGCCAGCTCCACCGGGACAACTTATGGCTACACCTTC. V and J are TRBV18 and TRBJ1-2; D might be TRBD1 (6 bases). This CDR3 is 13 amino acids long. Germline V gives CDR1 KGHSH, CDR2 LQKENI. The V gene lost 6 bases and the J gene lost 5 bases, with 13 bases spanning the gap.

The rearrangement joins TRBV10-3 to TRBJ2-1, with 14 bases identical to TRBD2. Per germline, CDR1 ENHRY and CDR2 SYGVKD. The CDR3 contains 13 residues. The trim removed 9 bases at V and 6 bases at J, leaving 1 base unmatched. CDR3 coding DNA: TGTGCCATGACTAGCGGGAGGGCCAATGAGCAGTTCTTC. This codes for CAMTSGRANEQFF.

This clone has only a few counts. The rearrangement joins TRBV12-3 or TRBV12-4 to TRBJ1-2; D unclear. Trimming stripped 3 bases from V and 5 bases from J, with 10 bases between. This CDR3 has 13 residues. CDR3 in amino acids: CASSFTRQYGYTF. The CDR3 nucleotides read TGTGCCAGCAGTTTTACCAGGCAGTATGGCTACACCTTC.

The DNA for the CDR3 is TGTGCCAGCAGTATGGGAGTTCACAATGAGCAGTTCTTC. Protein product: CASSMGVHNEQFF. The gene calls are TRBV2 and TRBJ2-1, with a tentative D call TRBD2 (5 bases). Looked up from germline, CDR1 is SNHLY and CDR2 is FYNNEI. V lost 5 bases and J lost 5, with 10 bases in between. The CDR3 is 13 residues long.

The chain is built from TRBV19 and TRBJ1-5; TRBD1 matches 7 bases. Germline V gene sequence: CDR1 LNHDA, CDR2 SQIVND (reference sequence). The CDR3 spans 15 residues. J was trimmed by 7 bases and V by 1 base; bases with no gene match: 7. In nucleotides, the CDR3 is TGTGCCAGTAGTATAGTTGGCAGGGGGATACAGCCCCAGCATTTT. Its translation is CASSIVGRGIQPQHF.